The 27 T cell receptor beta chains below were found in one sample sequenced in a study of blood T cell repertoires in COVID-19. Using immunoSEQ multiplex PCR, the repertoire was profiled, and TCRdb retains in-frame clones only, with some absent. The repertoire has some 320,000 clones, roughly nine tenths of them found once; the top ten carry 2.6%. Specimen: PBMCs or T cells enriched from blood (not recorded which). These receptors came from a man in his sixties who had recovered from COVID-19.

This clone was found once. The V and J genes are TRBV29-1 and TRBJ2-1; 16 nucleotides align to TRBD2. J was trimmed by 8 bases and V by 7 bases; bases with no gene match: 17. Per germline, CDR1 SQVTM and CDR2 ANQGSEA. The CDR3 contains 18 residues. The CDR3 here is CSATNWRGTSGRGDEQFF. The CDR3 region has the DNA TGCAGCGCCACCAACTGGCGCGGGACTAGCGGGAGGGGCGATGAGCAGTTCTTC.

This chain connects TRBV28 to TRBJ2-7, with 9 bases that match TRBD1. Germline CDR1 and CDR2: MDHEN and SYDVKM. V shed 6 bases and J 3 bases; nucleotides not matched to a gene: 9. This CDR3 is built from 15 residues. The CDR3 DNA is TGTGCCAGCAGCTATGCCGGGACAGGGTTCTACGAGCAGTACTTC. This gives the protein CASSYAGTGFYEQYF.

This rearrangement joins TRBV10-2 to TRBJ2-7, with 12 bases fitting TRBD2. This CDR3 has 16 amino acids. Germline-derived CDR1 and CDR2 are WSHSY and SAAADI. V gave up 3 bases and J gave up 6 bases; unmatched junction bases: 9. CDR3 sequence: CASSDQGLAGRGEQYF. The CDR3 nucleotides are TGCGCCAGCAGTGATCAAGGACTAGCGGGAAGGGGCGAGCAGTACTTC.

This clone has more than one count but fewer than ten. The rearrangement joins TRBV3-1 (or the pseudogene TRBV3-2) to TRBJ1-2, with TRBD1 matching 9 bases. Germline values: CDR1 LGHDT, CDR2 YNNKEL (reference sequence). CDR3 size: 14 residues. After removal of 3 bases from V and 5 bases from J, the junction contained 4 bases not matched to a gene. The CDR3 nucleotides are TGTGCCAGCAGCCAGGAAGACAGGGGGTATGGCTACACCTTC. The encoded protein is CASSQEDRGYGYTF.

The gene calls are TRBV2 and TRBJ1-3; possibly TRBD1 for D (5 bases). The germline V gene has CDR1 SNHLY and CDR2 FYNNEI. The V end was cut by 9 bases, the J end by 2 bases, with 17 bases between. The CDR3 loop spans 15 amino acids. The CDR3 region is CASHPTGSTGNTIYF. DNA for the CDR3: TGTGCCAGTCACCCTACAGGTTCAACTGGAAACACCATATATTTT.

Comment on this clone: The junction departs from germline at one end; a sequencing error may be responsible. The chain couples TRBV5-4 to TRBJ1-2; TRBD1 aligns across 7 bases. The CDR3 is 14 amino acids. Germline loops: CDR1 SGHNT, CDR2 YYREEE (reference sequence). CDR3 sequence reads: CAGSLGGGGYGYTF. The CDR3 region has the DNA TGTGCCGGCAGCTTAGGAGGGGGCGGCTATGGCTACACCTTC.

The chain employs TRBV28 and TRBJ1-1; 7 bases match TRBD1. The ends lost 4 bases at V and 1 base at J; junction bases unmatched: 6. CDR1 is MDHEN and CDR2 is SYDVKM in the germline V gene. This CDR3 has 15 residues. The CDR3 region is CASSSAGGENTEAFF. The CDR3 coding sequence is TGTGCCAGCAGTTCCGCAGGGGGTGAGAACACTGAAGCTTTCTTT.

The chain uses TRBV27 and TRBJ1-3; 8 nucleotides line up with TRBD1. The junction had 8 bases not matched to a gene; V was cut back by 6 bases and J by 4 bases. CDR1 is MNHEY and CDR2 is SMNVEV in the germline V gene (reference sequence). This CDR3 is built from 15 residues. CDR3: CASRLTGESGNTIYF. The CDR3 nucleotides are TGTGCCAGCAGGCTGACAGGGGAATCGGGAAACACCATATATTTT.

This chain joins TRBV12-3 or TRBV12-4 and TRBJ2-7; the D gene is possibly TRBD1 (6 bases). Trimming removed 8 bases at V and 5 bases at J, with 16 bases between. This CDR3 spans 13 amino acids. The CDR3 DNA follows: TGTGCCAGCTCTATCCAGGGGATCGACGAGCAGTACTTC. Protein product: CASSIQGIDEQYF.

The rearrangement links TRBV25-1 to TRBJ2-5; tentative D call: TRBD2 (6 bases). The CDR3 spans 15 residues. V was cut by 1 base and J by 4 bases, with 13 bases left in between. Germline values: CDR1 MGHDK, CDR2 SYGVNS. The CDR3: CASSESGRGGETQYF. Written as DNA, the CDR3 is TGTGCCAGCAGTGAATCTGGGCGGGGAGGAGAGACCCAGTACTTC. Full variable domain (outside the CDR3, taken from reference TRBV25-1 and TRBJ2-5): EADIYQTPRYLVIGTGKKITLECSQTMGHDKMYWYQQDPGMELHLIHYSYGVNSTEKGDLSSESTVSRIRTEHFPLTLESARPSHTSQYLCASSESGRGGETQYFGPGTRLLVL.

J is TRBJ1-1 and V is TRBV6-5, with D possibly TRBD1 on 6 matching bases. The germline V and J ends were trimmed by 6 bases and 9 bases, with 20 bases remaining between them. Germline CDR1 is MNHEY and CDR2 is SVGAGI. CDR3 length: 14 residues. The CDR3 is CASRPRTDNPKAFF. CDR3 sequence (DNA): TGTGCCAGCAGACCCAGGACAGACAACCCGAAAGCTTTCTTT.

The chain links TRBV28 to TRBJ1-1; TRBD1 aligns across 7 bases. Trimming removed 3 bases from V and 1 base from J; junction bases left unmatched: 5. Germline-derived CDR1 and CDR2 are MDHEN and SYDVKM. The CDR3 is 15 residues long. The CDR3 region is CASSLGQLENTEAFF. As DNA, the CDR3 is TGTGCCAGCAGTTTGGGACAGCTGGAGAACACTGAAGCTTTCTTT.

This rearrangement joins TRBV12-3 or TRBV12-4 to TRBJ2-7; 8 bases line up with TRBD1. The CDR3 totals 13 residues. V lost 3 bases to trimming and J lost 5 bases; unmatched junction nucleotides: 3. The CDR3 loop reads CASSLAGGHEQYF. In DNA form, the CDR3 reads TGTGCCAGCAGTTTGGCAGGGGGCCACGAGCAGTACTTC.

This chain joins TRBV28 and TRBJ1-5, with 7 bases lining up with TRBD1. There are 13 residues in the CDR3. Germline CDR1 is MDHEN and CDR2 is SYDVKM. The V and J ends lost 5 bases and 5 bases, in that order; junction bases with no gene match: 3. The CDR3 bases are TGTGCCAGCAGTCAACAGGGGTATCAGCCCCAGCATTTT. This translates into CASSQQGYQPQHF.

The J gene is TRBJ2-1, the V gene TRBV28; TRBD2 agrees at 8 bases. With V trimmed by 7 bases and J by 0 bases, 2 bases remained unmatched. The CDR3 length is 14 residues. Germline values: CDR1 MDHEN, CDR2 SYDVKM. This CDR3 is CASTGGNSYNEQFF. The CDR3, as DNA: TGTGCCAGCACGGGGGGGAACTCCTACAATGAGCAGTTCTTC.

This chain joins TRBV10-3 and TRBJ1-6; D might be TRBD1 (6 bases). Germline assignment: CDR1 ENHRY and CDR2 SYGVKD. The CDR3 is 15 amino acids. The germline V and J ends were trimmed by 6 bases and 9 bases, with 18 bases remaining between them. Written as DNA, the CDR3 is TGTGCCATCAGGGCCAACGGGGGCGGGAGTTCACCCCTCCACTTT. Translation: CAIRANGGGSSPLHF.

This chain connects TRBV30 to TRBJ1-4; no reliable D call. Germline V CDR1 and CDR2: GTSNPN, SVGIG (reference sequence). CDR3 length: 12 residues. V shed 1 base and J shed 12 bases, with 12 bases lying between them. Here the CDR3 reads CAWSEVRAELFF. The CDR3 DNA reads TGTGCCTGGAGTGAGGTGAGGGCTGAACTGTTTTTT.

This clone was detected only once. A read error may account for a junction end that differs from germline. This sequence joins TRBV5-6 and TRBJ1-6, with TRBD1 as a possible D gene (5 bases). This CDR3 has 16 residues. Germline-derived CDR1 and CDR2 are SGHDT and YYEEEE. The CDR3 nucleotides are TGTGCCAGCAGTTTGGACACAGGCTTCTATAATTCACCCCTCCACTTT. This encodes CASSLDTGFYNSPLHF.

This chain joins TRBV7-9 and TRBJ2-7, with D perhaps TRBD2 (6 bases). V was shortened by 2 bases and J by 5 bases, with 19 bases between the two germline ends. Germline loops: CDR1 SEHNR, CDR2 FQNEAQ (reference sequence). The CDR3 covers 16 residues. The DNA for the CDR3 is TGTGCCAGCAGCTTATTGGAGCCCCGGGAGATCGACGAGCAGTACTTC. This translates into CASSLLEPREIDEQYF.

This chain connects TRBV9 to TRBJ1-6; D not resolved. Trimming took off 3 bases at V and 0 bases at J, with 4 bases between the two ends. The CDR3 has 14 amino acids. Germline V gene sequence: CDR1 SGDLS, CDR2 YYNGEE. The CDR3: CASSESSYNSPLHF. DNA of the CDR3: TGTGCCAGCAGCGAGAGCTCCTATAATTCACCCCTCCACTTT.

The rearrangement uses TRBV2 and TRBJ2-5; tentative D call: TRBD1 (5 bases). The CDR3 is 12 amino acids. The germline V gene has CDR1 SNHLY and CDR2 FYNNEI. V was pared by 8 bases and J by 1 base, with 8 bases between. The CDR3 is CASGATQETQYF. The DNA for the CDR3 is TGTGCCAGCGGGGCGACCCAAGAGACCCAGTACTTC.

The gene calls are TRBV6-5 and TRBJ2-7; D is undetermined. The germline CDR1 and CDR2 sequences are MNHEY and SVGAGI. Trimming removed 2 bases from V and 6 bases from J, with 11 bases in between. The CDR3 is 13 amino acids. CDR3 sequence (DNA): TGTGCCAGCAGTTACGACCGGGTTCGCGAGCAGTACTTC. Its translation: CASSYDRVREQYF.

The rearrangement uses TRBV7-2 and TRBJ2-5; D not certain. CDR3 size: 15 residues. The V end was cut by 3 bases, the J end by 5 bases, with 16 bases between. Per germline, CDR1 SGHTA and CDR2 FQGNSA. CDR3 nucleotides: TGTGCCAGCAGCTTGAGTCCAACAGTCCGGGAGACCCAGTACTTC. Translating gives CASSLSPTVRETQYF.

The chain recombines TRBV7-9 with TRBJ2-7; 11 positions match TRBD2. This CDR3 spans 13 amino acids. With 6 bases clipped from V and 4 bases from J, the junction kept 2 bases outside the gene matches. Germline-derived CDR1 and CDR2 are SEHNR and FQNEAQ (reference sequence). CDR3 coding DNA: TGTGCCAGCAGGTCTAGCGGGGGGTACGAGCAGTACTTC. Residues: CASRSSGGYEQYF.

This clone was observed once. The chain recombines TRBV3-1 (or the pseudogene TRBV3-2) with TRBJ2-1; D remains ambiguous. The germline V gene encodes CDR1 LGHDT and CDR2 YNNKEL (reference sequence). The CDR3 has 14 residues. V was trimmed by 2 bases and J by 0 bases, leaving 5 bases between them. The CDR3 loop reads CASSQSSSYNEQFF. The CDR3, as DNA: TGTGCCAGCAGCCAATCGAGCTCCTACAATGAGCAGTTCTTC.

This chain links TRBV5-5 with TRBJ2-1; 8 nucleotides match TRBD2. The CDR3 length is 17 residues. Looked up from germline, CDR1 is SGHKS and CDR2 is YYEKEE (reference sequence). V was clipped by 4 bases and J by 7 bases; unmatched bases: 16. The CDR3 region has the DNA TGTGCCAGCAGCCGGGACAAGAAAGCGGGGGAGAGAAATGAGCAGTTCTTC. Its protein product is CASSRDKKAGERNEQFF.

The chain combines TRBV12-3 or TRBV12-4 with TRBJ1-1; no clear D gene. Deletions cut 10 bases from V and 3 bases from J, with 15 bases between. The CDR3 is 13 residues long. The CDR3 nucleotides read TGTGCCACCACGGCGGGCGGCTACACTGAAGCTTTCTTT. This sequence encodes CATTAGGYTEAFF.